In this sample, the clone carrying this T cell receptor (beta chain) turned up once. The data derive from a study of blood T cell repertoires in COVID-19. Study context: Specimens from acute and convalescent COVID-19 originated in the United States, Italy and Spain. Nucleic acid was either cDNA or gDNA, and it came from T cells, B-cell-depleted T cells, or PBMCs.

Per the original methods: Amplification of reference gene primers was used by the study to estimate nucleated cell counts. Sequencing was performed with immunoSEQ multiplex PCR; in TCRdb, only in-frame clones are kept and a portion is missing. The V and J calls and the clone size are those of that table, but D and trimming were determined from the DNA. The repertoire holds approximately 190,000 clones, with approximately 90% as singletons. CDR1 SGHVS and CDR2 FQNEAQ come from the germline V gene. The CDR3 sequence is 18 residues long. V shed 3 bases, J shed 6 bases, and the junction held 13 bases outside the gene matches.

The sample consisted of peripheral blood. The chain recombines TRBV7-8 with TRBJ2-5, with 13 bases lining up with TRBD2. The sequence came from a woman in her 40s who had recovered from COVID-19. The CDR3: CASSFPGGTSGIVKTQYF. The CDR3 DNA follows: TGTGCCAGCAGCTTCCCAGGAGGGACTAGCGGGATCGTGAAGACCCAGTACTTC.